This TCR beta chain comes out of a study of spatial heterogeneity in lung cancer. Germline CDR1 reads MNHEY; CDR2 reads SVGAGI. The trim removed 6 bases at V and 5 bases at J, leaving 5 bases unmatched. CDR3 length: 14 amino acids. This clonotype was detected once. The time point here: sample taken at primary tumor resection. Sequencing of whole RNA from tumor, nontumor lung or frozen PBMC involved no sorting. TCRdb reprocessed the 5' RACE reads via MiXCR and lists one record per CDR3 protein. Of tens of thousands of distinct CDR3 sequences in the sample, approximately 12% are singletons; the top ten hold 35% to 50%.

This sequence originates from a male donor with early-stage non-small cell lung cancer. Sequenced material: PBMCs, taken at surgery. The J gene is TRBJ2-1, the V gene TRBV6-5, with TRBD2 matching over 9 bases. CDR3 bases: TGTGCCAGCAGCCAAAGCGGGGGGCACAATGAGCAGTTCTTC. As protein: CASSQSGGHNEQFF.